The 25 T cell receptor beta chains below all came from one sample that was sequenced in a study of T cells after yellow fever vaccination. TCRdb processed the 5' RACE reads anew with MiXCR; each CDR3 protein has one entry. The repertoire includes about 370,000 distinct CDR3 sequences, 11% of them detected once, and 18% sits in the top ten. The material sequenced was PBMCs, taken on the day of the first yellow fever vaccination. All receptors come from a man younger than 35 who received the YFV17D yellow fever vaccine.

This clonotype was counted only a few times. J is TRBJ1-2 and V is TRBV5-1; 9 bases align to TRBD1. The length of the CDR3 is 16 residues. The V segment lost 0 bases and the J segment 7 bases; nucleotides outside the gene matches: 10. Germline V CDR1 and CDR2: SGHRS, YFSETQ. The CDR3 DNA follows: TGCGCCAGCAGCTTGGTTGGGGACAGGGTGGTTTCTGGCTACACCTTC. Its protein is CASSLVGDRVVSGYTF.

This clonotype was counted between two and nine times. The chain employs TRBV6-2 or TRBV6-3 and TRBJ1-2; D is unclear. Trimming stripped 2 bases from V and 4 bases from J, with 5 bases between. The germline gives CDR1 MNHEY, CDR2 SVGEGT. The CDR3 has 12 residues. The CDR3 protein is CASSYPIYGYTF. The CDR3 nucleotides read TGTGCCAGCAGTTACCCTATCTATGGCTACACCTTC.

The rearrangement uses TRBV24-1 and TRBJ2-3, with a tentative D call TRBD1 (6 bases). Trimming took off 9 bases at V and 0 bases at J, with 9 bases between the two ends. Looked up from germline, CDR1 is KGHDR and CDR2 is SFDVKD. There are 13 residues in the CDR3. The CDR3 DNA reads TGTGCCACCCGGCAGGGGAGCACAGATACGCAGTATTTT. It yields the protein CATRQGSTDTQYF.

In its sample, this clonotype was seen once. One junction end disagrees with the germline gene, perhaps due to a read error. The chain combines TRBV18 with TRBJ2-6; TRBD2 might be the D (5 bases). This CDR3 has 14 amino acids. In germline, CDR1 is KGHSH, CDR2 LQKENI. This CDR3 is CANSPGSGANVLTF. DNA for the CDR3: TGTGCCAACTCACCGGGGTCTGGGGCCAACGTCCTGACTTTC.

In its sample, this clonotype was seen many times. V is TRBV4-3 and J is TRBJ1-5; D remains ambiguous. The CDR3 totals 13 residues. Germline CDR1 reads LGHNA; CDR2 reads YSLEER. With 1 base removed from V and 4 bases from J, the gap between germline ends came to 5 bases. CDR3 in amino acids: CASSQAENQPQHF. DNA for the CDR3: TGCGCCAGCAGCCAAGCCGAAAATCAGCCCCAGCATTTT.

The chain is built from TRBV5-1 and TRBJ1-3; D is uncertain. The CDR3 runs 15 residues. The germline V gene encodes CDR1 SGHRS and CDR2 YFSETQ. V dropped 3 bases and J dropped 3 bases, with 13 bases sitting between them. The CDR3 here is CASSSIPASGNTIYF. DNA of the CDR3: TGCGCCAGCAGCTCAATTCCTGCAAGTGGAAACACCATATATTTT.

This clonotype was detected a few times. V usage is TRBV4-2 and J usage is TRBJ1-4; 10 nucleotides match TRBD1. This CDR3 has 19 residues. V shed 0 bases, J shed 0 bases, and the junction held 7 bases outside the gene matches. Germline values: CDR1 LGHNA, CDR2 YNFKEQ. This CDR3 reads CASSQDRWGQGSTNEKLFF. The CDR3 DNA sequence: TGTGCCAGCAGCCAAGATCGTTGGGGACAGGGGTCAACTAATGAAAAACTGTTTTTT.

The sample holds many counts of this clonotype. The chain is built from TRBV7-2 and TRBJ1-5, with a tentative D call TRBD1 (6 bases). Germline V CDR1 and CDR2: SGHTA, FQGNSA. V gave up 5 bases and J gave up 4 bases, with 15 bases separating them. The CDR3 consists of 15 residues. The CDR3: CASSVERGRNQPQHF. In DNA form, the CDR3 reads TGTGCCAGCAGCGTAGAACGGGGGCGTAATCAGCCCCAGCATTTT.

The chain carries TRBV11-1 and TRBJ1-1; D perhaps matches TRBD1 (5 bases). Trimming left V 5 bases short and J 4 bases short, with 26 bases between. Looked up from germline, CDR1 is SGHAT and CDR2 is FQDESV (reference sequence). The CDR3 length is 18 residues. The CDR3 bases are TGTGCCAGCAGCCCGATGCCCTTTTTCGGGGCGGAGGGCACTGAAGCTTTCTTT. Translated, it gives CASSPMPFFGAEGTEAFF.

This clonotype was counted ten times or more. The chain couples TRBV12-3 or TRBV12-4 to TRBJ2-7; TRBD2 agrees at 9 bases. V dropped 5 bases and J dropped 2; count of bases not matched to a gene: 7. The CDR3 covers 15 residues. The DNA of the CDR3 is TGTGCCAGCAGTCAATTGACTAGCGGCCCCTACGAGCAGTACTTC. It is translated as CASSQLTSGPYEQYF.

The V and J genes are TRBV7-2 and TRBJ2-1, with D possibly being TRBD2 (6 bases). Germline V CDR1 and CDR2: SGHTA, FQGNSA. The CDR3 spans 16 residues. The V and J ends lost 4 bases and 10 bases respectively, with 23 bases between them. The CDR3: CASSWTMGTKLIEQFF. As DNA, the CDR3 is TGTGCCAGCAGCTGGACTATGGGGACCAAACTCATCGAGCAGTTCTTC.

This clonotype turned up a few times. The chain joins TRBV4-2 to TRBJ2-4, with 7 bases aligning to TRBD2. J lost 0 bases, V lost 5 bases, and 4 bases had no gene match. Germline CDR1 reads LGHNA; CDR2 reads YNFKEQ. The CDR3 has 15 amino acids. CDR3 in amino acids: CASSGGGPAKNIQYF. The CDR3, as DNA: TGTGCCAGCAGCGGGGGGGGACCAGCCAAAAACATTCAGTACTTC.

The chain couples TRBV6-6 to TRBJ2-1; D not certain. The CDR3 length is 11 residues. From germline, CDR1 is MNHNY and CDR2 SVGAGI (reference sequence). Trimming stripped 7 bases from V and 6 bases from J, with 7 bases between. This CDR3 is CASTIGNEQFF. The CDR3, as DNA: TGTGCCAGCACGATAGGCAATGAGCAGTTCTTC.

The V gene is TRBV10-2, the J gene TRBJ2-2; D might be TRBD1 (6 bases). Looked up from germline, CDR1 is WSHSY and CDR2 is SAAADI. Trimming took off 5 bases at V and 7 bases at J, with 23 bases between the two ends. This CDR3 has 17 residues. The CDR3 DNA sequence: TGCGCCAGCAGTCTCATGAGGTGGGGGCCCCTCGGCGGGGAGCTGTTTTTT. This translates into CASSLMRWGPLGGELFF.

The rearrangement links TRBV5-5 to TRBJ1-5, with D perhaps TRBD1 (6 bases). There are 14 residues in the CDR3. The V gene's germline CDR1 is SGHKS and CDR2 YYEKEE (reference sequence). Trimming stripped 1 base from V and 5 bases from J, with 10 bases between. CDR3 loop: CASSLWGRDQPQHF. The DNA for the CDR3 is TGTGCCAGCAGCTTGTGGGGGCGAGATCAGCCCCAGCATTTT.

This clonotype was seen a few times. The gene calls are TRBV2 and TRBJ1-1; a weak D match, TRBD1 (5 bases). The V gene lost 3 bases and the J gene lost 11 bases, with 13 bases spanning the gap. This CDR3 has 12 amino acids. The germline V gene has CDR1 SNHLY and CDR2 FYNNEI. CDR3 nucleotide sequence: TGTGCCAGCAGTGATGCCAGGGTTGGTGCTTTCTTT. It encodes CASSDARVGAFF.

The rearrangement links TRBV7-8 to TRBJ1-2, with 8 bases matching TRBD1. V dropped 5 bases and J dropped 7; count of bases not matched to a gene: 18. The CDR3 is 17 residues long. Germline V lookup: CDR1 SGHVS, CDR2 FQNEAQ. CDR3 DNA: TGTGCCAGCAGCCGAGCTCGGGGACAGGCCCTTTTCCGTGGCTACACCTTC. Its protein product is CASSRARGQALFRGYTF. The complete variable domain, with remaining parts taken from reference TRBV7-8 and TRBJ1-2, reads GAGVSQSPRYKVAKRGQDVALRCDPISGHVSLFWYQQALGQGPEFLTYFQNEAQLDKSGLPSDRFFAERPEGSVSTLKIQRTQQEDSAVYLCASSRARGQALFRGYTFGSGTRLTVV.

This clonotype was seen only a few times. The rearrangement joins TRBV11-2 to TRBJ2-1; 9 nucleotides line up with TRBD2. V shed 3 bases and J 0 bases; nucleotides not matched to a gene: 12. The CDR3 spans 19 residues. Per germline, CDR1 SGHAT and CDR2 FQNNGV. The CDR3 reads CASSFGGERGASSYNEQFF. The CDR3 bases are TGTGCCAGCAGCTTCGGAGGCGAGCGGGGGGCTTCCTCCTACAATGAGCAGTTCTTC. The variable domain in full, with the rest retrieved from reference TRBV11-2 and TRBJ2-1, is EAGVAQSPRYKIIEKRQSVAFWCNPISGHATLYWYQQILGQGPKLLIQFQNNGVVDDSQLPKDRFSAERLKGVDSTLKIQPAKLEDSAVYLCASSFGGERGASSYNEQFFGPGTRLTVL.

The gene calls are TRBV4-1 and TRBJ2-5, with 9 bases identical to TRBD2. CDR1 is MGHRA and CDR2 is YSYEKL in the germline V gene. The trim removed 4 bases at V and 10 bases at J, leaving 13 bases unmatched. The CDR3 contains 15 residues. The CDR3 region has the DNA TGCGCCAGCAGCCCGGGACTAGCCCTTCCAGTAATCCAGTACTTC. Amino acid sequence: CASSPGLALPVIQYF.

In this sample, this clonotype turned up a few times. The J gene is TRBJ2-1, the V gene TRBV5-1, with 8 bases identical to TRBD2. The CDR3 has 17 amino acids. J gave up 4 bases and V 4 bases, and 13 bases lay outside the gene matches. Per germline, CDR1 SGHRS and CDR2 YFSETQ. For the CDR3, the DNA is TGCGCCAGCAGCCCTCTCACTAGCGGCGGACTGTACAATGAGCAGTTCTTC. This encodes CASSPLTSGGLYNEQFF.

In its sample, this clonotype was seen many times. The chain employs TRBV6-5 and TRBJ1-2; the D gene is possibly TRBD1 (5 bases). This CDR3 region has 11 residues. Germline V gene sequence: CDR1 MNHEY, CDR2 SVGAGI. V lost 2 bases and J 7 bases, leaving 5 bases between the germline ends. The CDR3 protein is CASSYGAGYTF. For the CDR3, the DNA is TGTGCCAGCAGTTACGGGGCTGGCTACACCTTC.

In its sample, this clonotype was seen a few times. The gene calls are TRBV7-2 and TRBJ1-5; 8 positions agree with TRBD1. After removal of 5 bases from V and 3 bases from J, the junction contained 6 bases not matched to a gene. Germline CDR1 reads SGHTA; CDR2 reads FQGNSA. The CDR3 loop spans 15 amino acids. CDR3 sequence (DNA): TGTGCCAGCAGCCTTGGACAGGGTGACAATCAGCCCCAGCATTTT. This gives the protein CASSLGQGDNQPQHF.

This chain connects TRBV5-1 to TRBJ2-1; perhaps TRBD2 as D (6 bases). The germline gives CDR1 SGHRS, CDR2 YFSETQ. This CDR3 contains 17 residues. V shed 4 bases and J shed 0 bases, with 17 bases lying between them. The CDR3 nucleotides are TGCGCCAGCAGCCTACCCTCGGAGGGGAGCTCCTACAATGAGCAGTTCTTC. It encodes CASSLPSEGSSYNEQFF. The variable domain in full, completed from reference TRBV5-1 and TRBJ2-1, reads KAGVTQTPRYLIKTRGQQVTLSCSPISGHRSVSWYQQTPGQGLQFLFEYFSETQRNKGNFPGRFSGRQFSNSRSEMNVSTLELGDSALYLCASSLPSEGSSYNEQFFGPGTRLTVL.

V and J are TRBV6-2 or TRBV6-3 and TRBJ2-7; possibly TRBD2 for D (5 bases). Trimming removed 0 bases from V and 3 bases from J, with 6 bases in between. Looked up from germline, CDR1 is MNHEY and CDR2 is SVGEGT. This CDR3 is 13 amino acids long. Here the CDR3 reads CASSYSAGYEQYF. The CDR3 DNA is TGTGCCAGCAGTTACTCGGCGGGCTACGAGCAGTACTTC.

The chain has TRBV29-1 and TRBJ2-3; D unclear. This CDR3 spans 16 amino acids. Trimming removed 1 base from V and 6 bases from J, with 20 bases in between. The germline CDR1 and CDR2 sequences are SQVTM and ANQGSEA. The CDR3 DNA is TGCAGCGTTGAAGGAGGAGTCGGACGGCCGGATGATACGCAGTATTTT. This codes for CSVEGGVGRPDDTQYF.